Listed here is a single T cell receptor beta chain. These data come from a study of blood T cell repertoires in COVID-19. Profiling relied on immunoSEQ multiplex PCR, and the TCRdb table lists in-frame clones only, not all of them. The sample records 370,000 or so clones, around 87% being singletons. Study members were between roughly 18 and 90 years old and lived in 25 or so US regions. This receptor was taken from a man aged 30 to 39 who had recovered from COVID-19. What was sequenced was PBMCs or T cells enriched from blood (not recorded which).

The DNA of the CDR3 is TGTGCCAGCTCAACCCGACAGGGAACCGCTGAAGCTTTCTTT. Protein: CASSTRQGTAEAFF. The chain recombines TRBV18 with TRBJ1-1; 7 bases match TRBD1. Looked up from germline, CDR1 is KGHSH and CDR2 is LQKENI. The CDR3 spans 14 residues. Losses at the gene ends were 5 bases for V and 6 bases for J; bases not matched to a gene: 9. Full variable domain (missing parts from reference TRBV18 and TRBJ1-1): NAGVMQNPRHLVRRRGQEARLRCSPMKGHSHVYWYRQLPEEGLKFMVYLQKENIIDESGMPKERFSAEFPKEGPSILRIQQVVRGDSAAYFCASSTRQGTAEAFFGQGTRLTVV.